This T cell receptor beta chain was profiled in a study of blood T cell repertoires in COVID-19. Germline trimming cut 4 bases from V and 7 bases from J; bases unmatched to any gene: 4. Germline-derived CDR1 and CDR2 are MGHRA and YSYEKL. The CDR3 consists of 13 residues. Only in-frame clones appear in the TCRdb table, and some are missing; sequencing was by immunoSEQ multiplex PCR. The table shows 110,000 to 150,000 clones, with roughly 75% occurring only once. The receptor was isolated from a woman between 50 and 59 years old who had recovered from COVID-19. Sequenced: PBMCs or T cells enriched from blood (not recorded which). The chain joins TRBV4-1 to TRBJ1-5; 7 bases fit TRBD1. The CDR3 reads CASSLGGDQPQHF. CDR3 DNA sequence: TGCGCCAGCAGCCTAGGGGGCGACCAGCCCCAGCATTTT.